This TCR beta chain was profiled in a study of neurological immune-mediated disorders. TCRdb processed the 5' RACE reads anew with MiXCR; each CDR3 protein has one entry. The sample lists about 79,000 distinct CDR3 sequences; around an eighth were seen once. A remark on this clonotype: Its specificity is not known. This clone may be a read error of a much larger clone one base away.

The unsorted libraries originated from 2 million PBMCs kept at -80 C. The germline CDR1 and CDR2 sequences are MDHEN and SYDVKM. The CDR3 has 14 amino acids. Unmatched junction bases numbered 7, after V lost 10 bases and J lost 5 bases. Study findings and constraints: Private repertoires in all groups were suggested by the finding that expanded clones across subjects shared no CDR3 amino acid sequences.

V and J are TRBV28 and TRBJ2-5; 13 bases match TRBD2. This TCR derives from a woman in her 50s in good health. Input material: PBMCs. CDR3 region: CANRLAGGRETQYF. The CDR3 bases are TGTGCCAACAGACTAGCGGGAGGTCGGGAGACCCAGTACTTC.